The next 21 T cell receptor beta chains were all read from a single sample in a study of blood T cells in healthy people across ages. Alongside a J-beta primer mix, a sample-barcoded 5' primer served in a second PCR lasting about 7 to 11 cycles. TCRdb analysed the 5' RACE reads with MiXCR anew, one entry per CDR3 protein. This repertoire shows about 670,000 distinct CDR3 sequences, around two fifths found once; its top ten account for 30%. The sample consisted of blood. The receptors derive from an elderly man in good health.

Concerning this clonotype itself: The germline gene is not matched at one end of the junction; a read error may be the cause. The rearrangement links TRBV7-2 to TRBJ2-1; TRBD2 matches at 10 bases. Germline V lookup: CDR1 SGHTA, CDR2 FQGNSA. CDR3 length: 15 residues. CDR3 protein: CASSSTSGRGNKQFF. CDR3 bases: TGTGCCAGCAGCTCGACTAGCGGGCGGGGCAATAAGCAGTTCTTC.

This chain uses TRBV15 with TRBJ2-5, with D perhaps TRBD1 (6 bases). Trimming left V 3 bases short and J 11 bases short, with 19 bases between. Germline CDR1 is LNHNV and CDR2 is YYDKDF (reference sequence). CDR3 length equals 14 residues. The CDR3 nucleotides read TGTGCCACCAGCAGTCACAGGGTATACAATGAGCAGTACTTC. It translates to CATSSHRVYNEQYF.

The chain employs TRBV27 and TRBJ1-6; 9 nucleotides align to TRBD1. The CDR3 spans 19 residues. The V gene's germline CDR1 is MNHEY and CDR2 SMNVEV (reference sequence). Trimming cost V 6 bases and J 5 bases; bases outside gene matches: 17. The DNA of the CDR3 is TGTGCCAGCAGCTACTCAGGGGGACAGGGCCATCTAAATAATTCACCCCTCCACTTT. Translation: CASSYSGGQGHLNNSPLHF.

The CDR3 protein is CASRKTGGYDQPQHF. DNA for the CDR3: TGTGCCAGCAGAAAAACAGGGGGCTACGATCAGCCCCAGCATTTT. The chain couples TRBV2 to TRBJ1-5; TRBD1 matches 9 bases. The CDR3 runs to 15 residues. The V gene end was trimmed by 6 bases and the J gene end by 5 bases; junction bases not matched to a gene: 8. Germline values: CDR1 SNHLY, CDR2 FYNNEI.

V usage is TRBV6-1 and J usage is TRBJ2-3; 9 bases align to TRBD2. CDR1 and CDR2 from the germline V gene are MNHNS and SASEGT. The CDR3 consists of 15 residues. V lost 2 bases, J lost 7 bases, and 7 bases stayed unmatched. This CDR3 is CASSEMASGKYTQYF. CDR3 DNA sequence: TGTGCCAGCAGTGAAATGGCTAGCGGGAAGTATACGCAGTATTTT.

This CDR3 reads CASMRGTYNEQFF. In DNA, the CDR3 is TGCGCCAGCATGAGGGGCACCTACAATGAGCAGTTCTTC. The J gene is TRBJ2-1, the V gene TRBV5-1; TRBD1 or TRBD2 may be the D gene (5 bases each). Germline values: CDR1 SGHRS, CDR2 YFSETQ. Trimming shortened V by 6 bases and J by 2 bases, and 9 bases separated the two germline ends. CDR3 length: 13 residues. Supplemented by reference TRBV5-1 and TRBJ2-1, the full variable domain reads KAGVTQTPRYLIKTRGQQVTLSCSPISGHRSVSWYQQTPGQGLQFLFEYFSETQRNKGNFPGRFSGRQFSNSRSEMNVSTLELGDSALYLCASMRGTYNEQFFGPGTRLTVL.

The V and J genes are TRBV27 and TRBJ2-1; tentative D call: TRBD1 (6 bases). CDR1 is MNHEY, CDR2 SMNVEV, per germline (reference sequence). V lost 2 bases, J lost 8 bases, and 19 bases lay in between. This CDR3 comprises 16 residues. The CDR3 nucleotides read TGTGCCAGCAGTTTAGAATTTACAGGGAGTATTGATGAGCAGTTCTTC. Residues: CASSLEFTGSIDEQFF.

The V and J genes are TRBV10-3 and TRBJ2-5, with 11 bases identical to TRBD2. The V segment lost 2 bases and the J segment 3 bases; nucleotides outside the gene matches: 2. The CDR3 has 15 residues. Germline lookup yields CDR1 ENHRY and CDR2 SYGVKD. The CDR3 DNA sequence: TGTGCCATCAGTGAGGGGACTAGCGGCAAAGAGACCCAGTACTTC. Translated: CAISEGTSGKETQYF.

About this clonotype itself: A read error may explain this, as a much larger clone is one base away. The V gene is TRBV7-2, the J gene TRBJ1-6; D gene ambiguous. CDR3 length equals 16 residues. With 5 bases removed from V and 3 bases from J, the gap between germline ends came to 14 bases. The germline CDR1 and CDR2 sequences are SGHTA and FQGNSA. The CDR3 coding sequence is TGTGCCAGCAGCACACAAGTGGGGATCTATAATTCACCCCTCCACTTT. Protein sequence: CASSTQVGIYNSPLHF.

The chain has TRBV6-5 and TRBJ2-5, with D perhaps given as TRBD1 or TRBD2 (6 bases each). Germline assignment: CDR1 MNHEY and CDR2 SVGAGI. V was pared by 10 bases and J by 5 bases, with 23 bases between. The CDR3 totals 15 residues. The CDR3 sequence is CANTPRVGGTETQYF. The CDR3 DNA sequence: TGTGCCAACACCCCAAGGGTGGGGGGCACGGAGACCCAGTACTTC.

This chain uses TRBV7-6 with TRBJ1-3; D might be TRBD1 (5 bases). The CDR3 consists of 15 residues. V was clipped by 5 bases and J by 2 bases, with 13 bases between them. Germline V gives CDR1 SGHVS, CDR2 FNYEAQ. CDR3 bases: TGTGCCAGCAGCACTAACAGGATCGCTGGAAACACCATATATTTT. Amino acids: CASSTNRIAGNTIYF. Combining the CDR3 with reference TRBV7-6 and TRBJ1-3 gives the whole variable domain GAGVSQSPRYKVTKRGQDVALRCDPISGHVSLYWYRQALGQGPEFLTYFNYEAQQDKSGLPNDRFSAERPEGSISTLTIQRTEQRDSAMYRCASSTNRIAGNTIYFGEGSWLTVV.

A remark on this clonotype: The DNA is omitted, as the CDR3 cannot be located on it reliably, and the CDR3 follows TCRdb's listing. The chain carries TRBV6-1 and TRBJ2-5; the table gives TRBD1 as D, unverified against the DNA. Germline V gives CDR1 MNHNS, CDR2 SASEGT. The CDR3 contains 21 residues when both ends are counted. CDR3 sequence reads: CASSTTGFSYTFGSGTYEQYF.

This chain joins TRBV6-2 or TRBV6-3 and TRBJ1-2; no clear D gene. Trimming stripped 5 bases from V and 8 bases from J, with 9 bases between. CDR1 MNHEY and CDR2 SVGEGT come from the germline V gene. This CDR3 has 11 residues. This CDR3 reads CASSQPGGYTF. The CDR3 DNA is TGTGCCAGCAGTCAGCCTGGGGGCTACACCTTC.

This clonotype turned up a few times. The V call is TRBV5-1, the J call TRBJ2-3; 12 bases match TRBD2. This CDR3 spans 18 amino acids. In germline, CDR1 is SGHRS, CDR2 YFSETQ. The J segment lost 3 bases and the V segment lost 0 bases, leaving 8 bases of the junction unmatched. CDR3 residues: CASSLAPSGGALTDTQYF. The CDR3 DNA reads as TGCGCCAGCAGCTTGGCCCCTAGCGGGGGGGCCTTGACAGATACGCAGTATTTT.

This clonotype has only a few counts. The chain links TRBV29-1 to TRBJ1-1, with 8 bases identical to TRBD1. V trimming: 0 bases; J trimming: 0 bases; junction bases outside the gene matches: 9. The CDR3 extends over 17 amino acids. Germline CDR1 SQVTM, CDR2 ANQGSEA. The CDR3 bases are TGCAGCGTTGAAGAACACAGGGGGGATTTCATGAACACTGAAGCTTTCTTT. Translation gives CSVEEHRGDFMNTEAFF.

V gene TRBV20-1 combines with J gene TRBJ2-7, with 7 positions matching TRBD2. CDR3 length: 14 amino acids. With V trimmed by 7 bases and J by 7 bases, 16 bases remained unmatched. Per germline, CDR1 DFQATT and CDR2 SNEGSKA (reference sequence). The chain's CDR3 is CSGGLVRGVNEQYF. CDR3 nucleotides: TGCAGTGGCGGACTAGTTAGGGGAGTAAATGAGCAGTACTTC.

This clonotype was found a few times. The CDR3 sequence: CASSSDSPYEQYF. In nucleotides, the CDR3 is TGTGCCAGCAGCTCGGACTCCCCCTACGAGCAGTACTTC. J is TRBJ2-7 and V is TRBV6-2 or TRBV6-3, with a tentative D call TRBD2 (5 bases). The CDR3 sequence is 13 residues long. CDR1 and CDR2 (germline): MNHEY, SVGEGT. V lost 6 bases to trimming and J lost 2 bases, with 11 bases between them.

This chain links TRBV7-9 with TRBJ2-5, with 9 bases lining up with TRBD1. CDR3 length equals 17 residues. The V and J ends lost 5 bases and 4 bases, in that order; junction bases with no gene match: 14. In germline, CDR1 is SEHNR, CDR2 FQNEAQ (reference sequence). CDR3 amino acids: CASSAGMGQGQLETQYF. The CDR3 DNA is TGTGCCAGCAGCGCAGGGATGGGACAGGGCCAGCTAGAGACCCAGTACTTC.

This clonotype was observed a single time. The chain recombines TRBV6-2 or TRBV6-3 with TRBJ1-1; no definite D call. This CDR3 contains 16 residues. CDR1 and CDR2 (germline): MNHEY, SVGEGT. V shed 2 bases and J shed 2 bases, with 15 bases lying between them. CDR3 region: CASSYRTGPRNTEAFF. The DNA of the CDR3 is TGTGCCAGCAGTTACCGCACCGGGCCCAGAAACACTGAAGCTTTCTTT.

J is TRBJ2-5 and V is TRBV20-1; TRBD2 aligns across 7 bases. Trimming removed 0 bases from V and 5 bases from J; junction bases left unmatched: 12. The CDR3 spans 16 residues. Germline values: CDR1 DFQATT, CDR2 SNEGSKA (reference sequence). Here the CDR3 DNA reads TGCAGTGCTAGAGATCCTAGCGGTTTAACCTGGGAGACCCAGTACTTC. It codes for CSARDPSGLTWETQYF.

The chain carries TRBV7-9 and TRBJ1-4; D gene uncertain. V was cut by 2 bases and J by 8 bases, with 6 bases left in between. This CDR3 spans 12 amino acids. CDR1 is SEHNR and CDR2 is FQNEAQ in the germline V gene (reference sequence). CDR3 region: CASSLLGEKLFF. The DNA of the CDR3 is TGTGCCAGCAGCTTACTGGGGGAAAAACTGTTTTTT.